Listed here are 19 T cell receptor beta chains from one sample, sequenced in a study of cytomegalovirus exposure and HLA in healthy donors. Assay: immunoSEQ multiplex PCR; the TCRdb copy retains only in-frame clones and omits some. The sample shows some 60,000 clones, 90% to 96% of them seen only once. The material sequenced was PBMCs. The receptors shown here come from a man aged 18 to 29 in good health and CMV-seronegative.

This chain joins TRBV6-1 and TRBJ1-2; D gene ambiguous. Germline V gives CDR1 MNHNS, CDR2 SASEGT. The germline V and J ends were trimmed by 7 bases and 2 bases, with 11 bases remaining between them. CDR3 size: 13 residues. The CDR3 loop is CASKILLNYGYTF. CDR3 coding DNA: TGTGCCAGCAAAATACTCCTGAACTATGGCTACACCTTC.

This sequence joins TRBV2 and TRBJ2-2, with 11 bases that match TRBD1. The trim removed 6 bases at V and 1 base at J, leaving 4 bases unmatched. The CDR3 covers 16 residues. CDR1 SNHLY and CDR2 FYNNEI come from the germline V gene. CDR3 in amino acids: CASRAGTGGNTGELFF. CDR3 in DNA: TGTGCCAGCAGGGCCGGGACAGGGGGGAACACCGGGGAGCTGTTTTTT.

The chain uses TRBV6-7 and TRBJ2-4, with D perhaps TRBD2 (6 bases). TRBV6-7 carries the ORF label, with uncertain function. V was clipped by 5 bases and J by 0 bases, with 17 bases between them. The CDR3 extends over 17 amino acids. The CDR3 spells CASSQNSGGKAKNIQYF. As DNA, the CDR3 is TGTGCCAGCAGTCAAAACTCCGGGGGAAAAGCCAAAAACATTCAGTACTTC.

The chain is built from TRBV28 and TRBJ2-1; a possible D gene is TRBD1 (6 bases). Germline V gene data show CDR1 as MDHEN and CDR2 as SYDVKM. The CDR3 contains 12 residues. V shed 4 bases and J shed 10 bases, with 11 bases lying between them. The chain's CDR3 is CASSSLRGEQFF. DNA for the CDR3: TGTGCCAGCAGTTCATTAAGGGGGGAGCAGTTCTTC.

The CDR3 DNA reads TGTGCCTGGGCGGGAGGGGGGGATGAGCAGTTCTTC. The encoded protein is CAWAGGGDEQFF. The chain employs TRBV30 and TRBJ2-1, with 9 bases identical to TRBD2. J lost 8 bases, V lost 5 bases, and 4 bases had no gene match. Germline assignment: CDR1 GTSNPN and CDR2 SVGIG (reference sequence). The CDR3 has 12 amino acids.

The chain joins TRBV9 to TRBJ2-7; tentative D call: TRBD2 (6 bases). Germline V gene lookup returns CDR1 SGDLS and CDR2 YYNGEE. CDR3 length equals 15 residues. Trimming took 2 bases from V and 2 from J, leaving 14 bases between them. As DNA, the CDR3 is TGTGCCAGCAGCGTCGGCGGGGTCCCCACCTACGAGCAGTACTTC. Amino acid sequence: CASSVGGVPTYEQYF.

The chain couples TRBV6-1 to TRBJ1-6; D is undetermined. The CDR3 is made up of 16 amino acids. CDR1 is MNHNS and CDR2 is SASEGT in the germline V gene. V gave up 3 bases and J gave up 3 bases, with 12 bases separating them. CDR3 sequence reads: CASSDLQEFYNSPLHF. The DNA of the CDR3 is TGTGCCAGCAGTGACTTGCAGGAATTCTATAATTCACCCCTCCACTTT.

This rearrangement joins TRBV5-5 to TRBJ2-7; TRBD1 might be the D (6 bases). The germline gives CDR1 SGHKS, CDR2 YYEKEE (reference sequence). The CDR3 runs to 14 residues. The V gene lost 0 bases and the J gene lost 4 bases, with 11 bases spanning the gap. The CDR3 bases are TGTGCCAGCAGCTTGGGGATGGACAGTTACGAGCAGTACTTC. Translated, it gives CASSLGMDSYEQYF.

This clone was seen a few times. The chain recombines TRBV11-3 with TRBJ2-2, with D perhaps TRBD1 (6 bases). Trimming took 6 bases from V and 8 from J, leaving 10 bases between them. This CDR3 spans 12 amino acids. Germline V gene lookup returns CDR1 SGHNT and CDR2 YENEEA. CDR3 nucleotide sequence: TGTGCCAGCAGACAGGGTTCTGGGGAGCTGTTTTTT. Protein sequence: CASRQGSGELFF.

The J gene is TRBJ1-5, the V gene TRBV28; no definite D call. V was pared by 2 bases and J by 5 bases, with 13 bases between. The CDR3 is 15 amino acids. Germline-derived CDR1 and CDR2 are MDHEN and SYDVKM. CDR3 nucleotide sequence: TGTGCCAGCAGTTTAACGGTGACTAGTTATCAGCCCCAGCATTTT. Its protein product is CASSLTVTSYQPQHF.

The sample holds one count of this clone. The chain links TRBV12-2 to TRBJ1-1; the table gives TRBD1 as D, unverified against the DNA. TRBV12-2 is classified as a pseudogene. The CDR3 is 20 residues long. CDR3 residues: CASRLAQGAVKPKSTSEAFF. The CDR3, as DNA: TGTGCAAGTCGCTTAGCTCAGGGGGCGGTAAAACCTAAAAGCACTTCTGAAGCTTTCTTT.

This chain links TRBV30 with TRBJ2-2; D not resolved. Germline CDR1 is GTSNPN and CDR2 is SVGIG (reference sequence). There are 13 residues in the CDR3. Deletions cut 1 base from V and 1 base from J, with 4 bases between. CDR3: CAWSALNTGELFF. The DNA for the CDR3 is TGTGCCTGGAGTGCGTTGAACACCGGGGAGCTGTTTTTT.

CDR3 nucleotide sequence: TGTGCCAGCAGCCAAGGACAGGAGTACGAGCAGTACTTC. Its protein is CASSQGQEYEQYF. The gene calls are TRBV27 and TRBJ2-7; 7 bases map to TRBD1. In germline, CDR1 is MNHEY, CDR2 SMNVEV (reference sequence). This CDR3 has 13 amino acids. The trim removed 6 bases at V and 4 bases at J, leaving 6 bases unmatched.

Only one count was recorded for this clone. The chain has TRBV2 and TRBJ2-2; no definite D call. Trimming took off 4 bases at V and 3 bases at J, with 3 bases between the two ends. The length of the CDR3 is 12 residues. Looked up from germline, CDR1 is SNHLY and CDR2 is FYNNEI. The CDR3 nucleotides read TGTGCCAGCAGTGCTCACACCGGGGAGCTGTTTTTT. The encoded protein is CASSAHTGELFF.

The chain has TRBV7-9 and TRBJ2-5, with D possibly TRBD2 on 5 matching bases. The length of the CDR3 is 13 residues. V was shortened by 4 bases and J by 4 bases, with 10 bases between the two germline ends. Per germline, CDR1 SEHNR and CDR2 FQNEAQ (reference sequence). The CDR3: CASSSRGTETQYF. CDR3 nucleotides: TGTGCCAGCAGCTCCCGGGGTACAGAGACCCAGTACTTC.

The rearrangement joins TRBV7-9 to TRBJ2-5; 7 positions match TRBD1. This CDR3 is 13 amino acids long. The ends lost 5 bases at V and 4 bases at J; junction bases unmatched: 4. Germline V gene lookup returns CDR1 SEHNR and CDR2 FQNEAQ (reference sequence). CDR3 in amino acids: CASSPTGPETQYF. CDR3 DNA sequence: TGTGCCAGCAGCCCGACAGGGCCAGAGACCCAGTACTTC.

The V call is TRBV30, the J call TRBJ2-7; D might be TRBD2 (6 bases). The CDR3 contains 13 residues. Per the germline V gene, CDR1 is GTSNPN and CDR2 is SVGIG (reference sequence). The germline V and J ends were trimmed by 0 bases and 7 bases, with 13 bases remaining between them. CDR3 protein: CAWSVGGAGEQYF. The CDR3 region has the DNA TGTGCCTGGAGTGTAGGAGGGGCTGGGGAGCAGTACTTC.

The V and J genes are TRBV30 and TRBJ2-7; 12 nucleotides agree with TRBD2. The J segment lost 7 bases and the V segment lost 4 bases, leaving 5 bases of the junction unmatched. Germline CDR1 is GTSNPN and CDR2 is SVGIG (reference sequence). The CDR3 covers 13 residues. Here the CDR3 reads CAWKATSGSEQYF. The CDR3 DNA follows: TGTGCCTGGAAGGCGACTAGCGGGAGTGAGCAGTACTTC. Based on the CDR3 plus reference TRBV30 and TRBJ2-7, the full variable domain is SQTIHQWPATLVQPVGSPLSLECTVEGTSNPNLYWYRQAAGRGLQLLFYSVGIGQISSEVPQNLSASRPQDRQFILSSKKLLLSDSGFYLCAWKATSGSEQYFGPGTRLTVT.

The chain carries TRBV9 and TRBJ2-2; D is unclear. Germline lookup yields CDR1 SGDLS and CDR2 YYNGEE. CDR3 length: 13 amino acids. V lost 5 bases, J lost 0 bases, and 5 bases lay in between. The CDR3 DNA reads TGTGCCAGCAGGGCATCGAACACCGGGGAGCTGTTTTTT. This gives the protein CASRASNTGELFF.